This T cell receptor (beta chain) was identified during a study of shared clonotypes between healthy human individuals (dated by TCRdb to 2020 to 2021). General notes on the study: The cohort included three men and two women between 18 and 49 years of age. For each donor, CD4 naive and CD4 memory were each run on three plates, CD8 naive on two plates, and CD8 memory on one plate. The study deeply sequenced blood TCR repertoires of several healthy adults to estimate repertoire size and the extent of clonotype sharing between individuals. Libraries were prepared and TCR repertoires were sequenced by different laboratories using diverse techniques, in order to increase sequencing depth and limit assay-specific biases. Each donor's leukapheresis produced roughly between about 0.8 and 10 billion PBMCs.

TCR CDR3 regions were amplified from genomic DNA by multiplex PCR using the deep immunoSEQ assay. Genomic DNA extracted from each cell subset was distributed evenly over all wells of several immunoSEQ 96-well plates, and each plate served as one replicate. For sorted subsets, around 200 ng genomic DNA, equal to about 30,000 T cell genomes, was loaded into each replicate PCR. Purified libraries were quantified with a Qubit 3.0 fluorometer, sized on a Bioanalyzer 2100, and re-quantified with the KAPA Library Quantification kit. Every immunoSEQ 96-well plate was sequenced on a separate single-read 150-cycle Illumina NextSeq 550 flow cell. In the source study's methods: Because the immunoSEQ output held only junctional sequences and lacked quality scores, the filtering could not match the filtering applied to full-length reads. To assign V/J genes and CDR3, sequences were annotated against IMGT germline references using PyIR, a Python wrapper for IgBLAST v1.9. Any read was removed if the V/J assignment was weak (E-value above 1e-6), the CDR3 was missing, or the read contained stop codons, out-of-frame junctions, or ambiguous translated residues. V3J clonotypes were defined by identical inferred V gene, J gene, and CDR3 amino acid sequence. The percentage overlap between two repertoires was calculated by dividing the number of shared unique clonotypes by the size of the smaller repertoire. Three approaches were used to assess repertoire richness: RTK rarefaction, the Chao1 estimator, and Recon v2.1 estimates of unobserved clonotypes. For all TCRbeta clonotypes obtained by the gDNA method from a handful of donors, generation probabilities were computed with OLGA. TCRdb re-hosts the immuneACCESS table, in-frame sequences only. Its copies lack some clones; in the studies checked, an unresolved V gene accounts for under half of them, and the cause for the rest is not known. V, J and clone size were drawn from that table, and D and trimming were deduced from the DNA. The sample table contains millions of clones; only one count was recorded for approximately 94% of them. The ten largest make up roughly 0.14% of the sample.

For CDR1 and CDR2, the germline V gene lists SGHAT and FQNNGV. Trimming costs V 1 base and J 5 bases, and their ends lie 8 bases apart. The CDR3 starts with the cysteine, ends with the phenylalanine, and has 14 residues. CDR3 DNA is the only sequence kept; it has 42 bases, read in frame from the first base. Broader findings and caveats from the paper: Roughly 5% of naive CD4, 3.5% of naive CD8, approximately 2.2% of memory CD4, and approximately 0.39% of memory CD8 clonotypes were shared across a handful of donors. Incomplete sequencing was indicated by rarefaction of sorted-subset datasets, despite the large sequencing depth. Naive subsets generally had larger estimated clonotype richness than memory subsets. Sampling was restricted to blood, and TCR repertoires in tissues likely differ from the TCR repertoires found in blood. Pairwise subsampling led to the expectation that sequencing depth would affect the degree of clonotype sharing among donors. Compared with non-shared clonotypes, clonotypes shared by all four sorted-subset donors had higher generation probabilities. The genetic and exposure-history diversity represented was limited by the small number of donors.

As concerns this clone: Its antigen is currently not known. No base quality information exists; no much larger clone differs at one position.

Healthy HIV-negative adults with no recently reported acute infections or vaccinations were included as donors. Only Caucasian adults living in Nashville, Tennessee, USA were represented among the donors. Magnetic negative selection was used to enrich CD4+ T cells, after which naive cells were positively selected on CD45RA and the negative fraction became the memory subset. After blood collection by leukapheresis, PBMCs were isolated using Ficoll-Histopaque density gradient centrifugation and then cryopreserved in the vapor phase of liquid nitrogen. Analytical flow cytometry was used to check the purity and quantity of each magnetically sorted T cell population. Genomic DNA was isolated from every sorted fraction and measured by UV absorbance on a Nanodrop 2000c.

The sequenced material came from naive CD4+ T cells sorted from blood. The cell subset or site label of this sample denotes: CD45RA+ positively selected. Recombination linked TRBV11-2 to TRBJ2-2; TRBD2 is possibly the D segment (6 matching bases). The receptor's source is a man aged 18-30 years in good health. The bases are TGTGCCAGCAGCTTAGGGGGGGTAACCGGGGAGCTGTTTTTT. The encoded protein is CASSLGGVTGELFF. When the CDR3 is completed using the reference TRBV11-2 and TRBJ2-2 genes on either side, the full variable domain is EAGVAQSPRYKIIEKRQSVAFWCNPISGHATLYWYQQILGQGPKLLIQFQNNGVVDDSQLPKDRFSAERLKGVDSTLKIQPAKLEDSAVYLCASSLGGVTGELFFGEGSRLTVL.